Sequencing of this T cell receptor beta chain was carried out in a study of cytomegalovirus exposure and HLA in healthy donors. The CDR3 is 19 residues long. Per the germline V gene, CDR1 is MRHNA and CDR2 is SNTAGT. V lost 6 bases, J lost 0 bases, and 25 bases lay in between. Vbeta (60) and Jbeta (13) primers were used in the PCR. Some clones are missing from TCRdb's copy, which holds only in-frame ones; the method was immunoSEQ multiplex PCR. Altogether under 200,000 clones are present, less than 90% being singletons, with the ten largest covering around 0.34%. This clonotype originated in a woman under 40 in good health and CMV-seronegative. Sequenced input: PBMCs. The rearrangement uses TRBV6-4 and TRBJ2-3; the D gene is possibly TRBD2 (5 bases). CDR3 DNA sequence: TGTGCCAGCAGATCAACCCCCCCTCGTCCTCGACTAAGCACAGATACGCAGTATTTT. Translation gives CASRSTPPRPRLSTDTQYF.